Shown below are 9 T cell receptor beta chains from a single sample sequenced in a study of blood T cells in healthy people across ages. It was with a sample-barcoded 5' primer and a J-beta primer mix that a second PCR of roughly 7 to 12 cycles was run. MiXCR was run by TCRdb on the 5' RACE reads, yielding one entry per CDR3 protein. The sample records around 800,000 distinct CDR3 sequences, around 50% being singletons. The sequenced sample consisted of blood. The origin of the receptors is an older man in good health.

The CDR3 DNA is TGTGCCAGCAGGGCCCGAGGAGCTAACTATGGCTACACCTTC. It translates to CASRARGANYGYTF. V gene TRBV2 combines with J gene TRBJ1-2, with D uncertain. The CDR3 contains 14 residues. The V end lost 6 bases, the J end lost 0 bases, and 11 bases lay between the germline ends. The germline gives CDR1 SNHLY, CDR2 FYNNEI.

V gene TRBV6-5 combines with J gene TRBJ1-4; D is perhaps TRBD1 (5 bases). Trimming stripped 0 bases from V and 7 bases from J, with 9 bases between. Germline V gene data show CDR1 as MNHEY and CDR2 as SVGAGI. There are 14 residues in the CDR3. The CDR3 here is CASSYSHQGEKLFF. Here the CDR3 DNA reads TGTGCCAGCAGTTACTCCCATCAGGGTGAAAAACTGTTTTTT.

V and J are TRBV4-1 and TRBJ2-7, with D possibly TRBD2 on 6 matching bases. CDR1 and CDR2 (germline): MGHRA, YSYEKL. CDR3 length: 15 amino acids. Trimming stripped 1 base from V and 2 bases from J, with 12 bases between. The chain's CDR3 is CASSQGGAGPYEQYF. The CDR3 bases are TGCGCCAGCAGCCAAGGAGGAGCGGGCCCCTACGAGCAGTACTTC.

There are a few counts of this clonotype. This chain uses TRBV7-8 with TRBJ2-5; possible D gene TRBD1, 6 bases. In germline, CDR1 is SGHVS, CDR2 FQNEAQ. The CDR3 totals 15 residues. V lost 0 bases to trimming and J lost 11 bases, with 19 bases between them. The CDR3 sequence is CASSLAVRGVGEQYF. DNA of the CDR3: TGTGCCAGCAGCTTAGCAGTCAGGGGAGTAGGGGAGCAGTACTTC.

The chain recombines TRBV2 with TRBJ2-7, with 8 bases matching TRBD1. Unmatched junction bases numbered 7, after V lost 6 bases and J lost 3 bases. The CDR3 is 14 residues long. Germline assignment: CDR1 SNHLY and CDR2 FYNNEI. DNA for the CDR3: TGTGCCAGCAGCCTGGACAGGGCCCGCTACGAGCAGTACTTC. Translation: CASSLDRARYEQYF.

The gene calls are TRBV27 and TRBJ1-1; D gene uncertain. CDR1 is MNHEY, CDR2 SMNVEV, per germline (reference sequence). Trimming removed 2 bases from V and 2 bases from J, with 9 bases in between. CDR3 length: 14 amino acids. The CDR3 region has the DNA TGTGCCAGCAGTTTAGGAGGTACAAACACTGAAGCTTTCTTT. Translation gives CASSLGGTNTEAFF.

V gene TRBV29-1 combines with J gene TRBJ2-6, with a tentative D call TRBD1 (5 bases). This CDR3 is 18 amino acids long. CDR1 is SQVTM, CDR2 ANQGSEA, per germline. V shed 5 bases and J shed 0 bases, with 20 bases lying between them. The CDR3 sequence: CSVYGWGTSSSGANVLTF. The CDR3 DNA is TGCAGCGTTTACGGGTGGGGCACCTCAAGCTCTGGGGCCAACGTCCTGACTTTC.

In its sample, this clonotype was seen once. The genes are TRBV4-2 and TRBJ2-1; 9 bases fit TRBD2. J gave up 7 bases and V 0 bases, and 7 bases lay outside the gene matches. Germline lookup yields CDR1 LGHNA and CDR2 YNFKEQ. CDR3 length equals 16 residues. The CDR3 sequence: CASSQDASGMGNEQFF. CDR3 DNA: TGTGCCAGCAGCCAAGATGCTAGCGGGATGGGGAATGAGCAGTTCTTC.

The sample holds a few counts of this clonotype. The chain links TRBV7-2 to TRBJ2-1; D call uncertain. Germline lookup yields CDR1 SGHTA and CDR2 FQGNSA. Between the trimmed V and J ends, which lost 0 bases and 10 bases, there was a span of 10 bases. This CDR3 spans 13 amino acids. CDR3 coding DNA: TGTGCCAGCAGCTTAGCAGGTTTTGGGGAGCAGTTCTTC. Protein product: CASSLAGFGEQFF. Supplemented by reference TRBV7-2 and TRBJ2-1, the full variable domain reads GAGVSQSPSNKVTEKGKDVELRCDPISGHTALYWYRQSLGQGLEFLIYFQGNSAPDKSGLPSDRFSAERTGGSVSTLTIQRTQQEDSAVYLCASSLAGFGEQFFGPGTRLTVL.